Following are 8 T cell receptor beta chains from one sample sequenced in a study of CXCR3-negative and CXCR3-positive naive CD8 T cells. Whole-study findings and limits: CXCR3-negative naive cells had less hydrophobic TRB CDR3s than did CXCR3-positive naive cells.

The antigens these receptors bind are not known. The TRB cDNA libraries were prepared by 5' RACE with UMI labels. TCRdb reprocessed the 5' RACE reads and stores each CDR3 protein as one record, lacking DNA. This sample's clone table lists some 60,000 distinct CDR3 sequences. The sample consisted of naive CXCR3+ CD8+ T cells from blood. The subset is: CD45RO-CCR7+CD27+CD95- naive CD8+ T cells expressing CXCR3 (TNR3+). The receptor set was obtained from a human donor in good health. Some clones in this sample may be carry-over from other donors' samples.

The chain links TRBV3-1 to TRBJ2-7; there is no DNA to check the TCRdb D call of TRBD1. This CDR3 contains 16 residues. Germline V lookup: CDR1 LGHDT, CDR2 YNNKEL (reference sequence). The CDR3 sequence is CASSHVTGGAFYEQYF.

This sequence joins TRBV7-9 and TRBJ1-4; TCRdb calls TRBD1, which cannot be checked without DNA. The length of the CDR3 is 18 residues. Germline CDR1 SEHNR, CDR2 FQNEAQ (reference sequence). The CDR3 loop reads CASSPDLRAVSANEKLFF. The entire variable domain, with the rest obtained from reference TRBV7-9 and TRBJ1-4, is as follows: DTGVSQNPRHKITKRGQNVTFRCDPISEHNRLYWYRQTLGQGPEFLTYFQNEAQLEKSRLLSDRFSAERPKGSFSTLEIQRTEQGDSAMYLCASSPDLRAVSANEKLFFGSGTQLSVL.

The V call is TRBV6-6, the J call TRBJ1-1; the D call from TCRdb, TRBD1, cannot be confirmed without DNA. Germline CDR1 and CDR2: MNHNY and SVGAGI (reference sequence). The CDR3 is made up of 14 amino acids. CDR3 protein: CASSYPGSGVEAFF.

The chain has TRBV11-2 and TRBJ2-5; TCRdb designates TRBD2, a call that cannot be tested without DNA. The CDR3 is made up of 16 amino acids. CDR1 SGHAT and CDR2 FQNNGV come from the germline V gene. CDR3 region: CASSLGLRGTWETQYF.

This CDR3 is CASSLGMGSSYNEQFF. The rearrangement joins TRBV11-2 to TRBJ2-1. The V gene's germline CDR1 is SGHAT and CDR2 FQNNGV. This CDR3 spans 16 amino acids.

The chain recombines TRBV6-5 with TRBJ1-1. Germline V lookup: CDR1 MNHEY, CDR2 SVGAGI. This CDR3 has 14 amino acids. This CDR3 is CASSYFGSNTEAFF.

The chain recombines TRBV25-1 with TRBJ1-1; the TCRdb D gene call, TRBD1, has no DNA to confirm it. The V gene's germline CDR1 is MGHDK and CDR2 SYGVNS. The CDR3 is made up of 11 amino acids. The CDR3 sequence: CASSVGVGAFF.

This chain links TRBV2 with TRBJ2-1. The CDR3 runs to 11 residues. The germline CDR1 and CDR2 sequences are SNHLY and FYNNEI. CDR3 in amino acids: CASEGDNEQFF.